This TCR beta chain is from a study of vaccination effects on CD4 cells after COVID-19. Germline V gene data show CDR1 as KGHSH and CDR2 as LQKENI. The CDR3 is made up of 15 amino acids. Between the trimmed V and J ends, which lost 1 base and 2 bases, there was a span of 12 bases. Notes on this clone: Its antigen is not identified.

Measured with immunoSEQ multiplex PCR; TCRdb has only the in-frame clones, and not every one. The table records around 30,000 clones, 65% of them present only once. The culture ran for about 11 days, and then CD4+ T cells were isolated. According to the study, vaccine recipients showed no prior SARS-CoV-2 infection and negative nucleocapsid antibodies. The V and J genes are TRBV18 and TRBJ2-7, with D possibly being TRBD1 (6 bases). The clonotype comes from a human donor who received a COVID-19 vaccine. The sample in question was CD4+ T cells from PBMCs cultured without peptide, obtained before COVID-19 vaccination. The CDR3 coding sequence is TGTGCCAGCTCACCACGAAAGGGGGACCCCTACGAGCAGTACTTC. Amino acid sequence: CASSPRKGDPYEQYF.